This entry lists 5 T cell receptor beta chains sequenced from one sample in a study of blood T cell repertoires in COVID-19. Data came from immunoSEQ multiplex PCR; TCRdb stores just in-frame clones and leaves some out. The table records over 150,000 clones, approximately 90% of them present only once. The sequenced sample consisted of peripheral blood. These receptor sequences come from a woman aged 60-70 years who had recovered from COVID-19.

The CDR3 DNA reads as TGTGCCAGCTCAAGCCAGCGGTCAGATACGCAGTATTTT. Its translation is CASSSQRSDTQYF. The chain carries TRBV7-3 and TRBJ2-3, with D possibly matching TRBD2 (5 bases). Germline V lookup: CDR1 SGHTA, CDR2 FQGTGA. CDR3 size: 13 residues. Trimming left V 8 bases short and J 4 bases short, with 13 bases between.

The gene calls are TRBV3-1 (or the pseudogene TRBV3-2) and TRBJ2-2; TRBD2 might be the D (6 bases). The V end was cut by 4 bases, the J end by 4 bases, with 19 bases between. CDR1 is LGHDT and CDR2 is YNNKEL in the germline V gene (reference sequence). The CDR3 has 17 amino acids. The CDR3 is CASSPWFGAGFTGELFF. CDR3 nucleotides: TGTGCCAGCAGCCCCTGGTTCGGGGCGGGGTTCACCGGGGAGCTGTTTTTT.

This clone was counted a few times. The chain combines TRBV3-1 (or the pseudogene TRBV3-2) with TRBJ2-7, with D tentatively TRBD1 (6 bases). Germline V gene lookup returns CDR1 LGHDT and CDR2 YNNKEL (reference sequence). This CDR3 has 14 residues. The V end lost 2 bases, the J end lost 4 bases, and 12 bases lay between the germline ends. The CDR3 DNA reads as TGTGCCAGCAGCCAAAAATTTACAGGGTACGAGCAGTACTTC. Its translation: CASSQKFTGYEQYF.

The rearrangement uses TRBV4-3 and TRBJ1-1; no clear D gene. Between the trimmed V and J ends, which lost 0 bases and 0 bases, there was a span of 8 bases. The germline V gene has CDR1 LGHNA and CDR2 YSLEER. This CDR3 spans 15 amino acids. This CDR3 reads CASSQDGAMNTEAFF. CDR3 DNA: TGCGCCAGCAGCCAAGACGGTGCGATGAACACTGAAGCTTTCTTT.

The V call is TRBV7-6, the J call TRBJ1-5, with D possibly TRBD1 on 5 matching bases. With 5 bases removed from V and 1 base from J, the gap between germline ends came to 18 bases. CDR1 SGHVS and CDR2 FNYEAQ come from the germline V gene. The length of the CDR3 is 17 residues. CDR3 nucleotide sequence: TGTGCCAGCAGCCGTAATCTGCGGGGGGGGAGCAATCAGCCCCAGCATTTT. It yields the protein CASSRNLRGGSNQPQHF. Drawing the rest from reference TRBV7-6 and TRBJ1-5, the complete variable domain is GAGVSQSPRYKVTKRGQDVALRCDPISGHVSLYWYRQALGQGPEFLTYFNYEAQQDKSGLPNDRFSAERPEGSISTLTIQRTEQRDSAMYRCASSRNLRGGSNQPQHFGDGTRLSIL.